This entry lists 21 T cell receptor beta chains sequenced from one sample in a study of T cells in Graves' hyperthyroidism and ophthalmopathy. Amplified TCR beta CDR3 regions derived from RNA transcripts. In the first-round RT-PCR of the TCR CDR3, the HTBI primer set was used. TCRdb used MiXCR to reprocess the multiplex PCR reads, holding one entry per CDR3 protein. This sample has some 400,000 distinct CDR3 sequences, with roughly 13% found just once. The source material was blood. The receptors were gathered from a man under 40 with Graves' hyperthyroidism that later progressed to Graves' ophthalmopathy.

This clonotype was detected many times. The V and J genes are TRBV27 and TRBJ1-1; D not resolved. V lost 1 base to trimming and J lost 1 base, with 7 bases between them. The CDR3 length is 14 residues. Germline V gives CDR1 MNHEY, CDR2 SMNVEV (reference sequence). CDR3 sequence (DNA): TGTGCCAGCAGTTTATTCGCCACGAACACTGAAGCTTTCTTT. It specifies CASSLFATNTEAFF.

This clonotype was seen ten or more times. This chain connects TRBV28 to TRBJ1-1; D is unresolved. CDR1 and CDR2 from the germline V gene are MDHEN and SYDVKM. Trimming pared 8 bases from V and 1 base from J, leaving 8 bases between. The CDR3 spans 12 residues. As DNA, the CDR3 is TGTGCCAGCCGGAAAGAGAACACTGAAGCTTTCTTT. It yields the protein CASRKENTEAFF.

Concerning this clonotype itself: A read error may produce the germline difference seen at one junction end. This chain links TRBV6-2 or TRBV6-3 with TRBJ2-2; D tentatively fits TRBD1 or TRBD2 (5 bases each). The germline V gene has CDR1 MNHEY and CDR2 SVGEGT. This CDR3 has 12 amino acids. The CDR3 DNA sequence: TGTGCCAGCAGTCAGGGAACCGGGGAGCTGTGTTTT. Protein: CASSQGTGELCF.

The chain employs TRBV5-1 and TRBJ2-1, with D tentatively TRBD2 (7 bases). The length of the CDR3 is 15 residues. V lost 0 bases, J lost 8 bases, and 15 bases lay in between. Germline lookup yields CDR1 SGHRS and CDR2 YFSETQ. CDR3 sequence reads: CASSLEGGAGDEQFF. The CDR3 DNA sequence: TGCGCCAGCAGCTTGGAAGGGGGGGCTGGGGATGAGCAGTTCTTC.

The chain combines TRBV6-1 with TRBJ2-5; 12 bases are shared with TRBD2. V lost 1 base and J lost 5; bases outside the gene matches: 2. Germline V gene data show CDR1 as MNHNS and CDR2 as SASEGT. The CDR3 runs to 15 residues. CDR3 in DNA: TGTGCCAGCAGTGAAGTTACTAGCGGGGGGGAGACCCAGTACTTC. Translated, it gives CASSEVTSGGETQYF.

This CDR3 reads CATSGGGDTQYF. The CDR3 bases are TGTGCCACCAGTGGGGGAGGGGATACGCAGTATTTT. This chain uses TRBV24-1 with TRBJ2-3; the match to TRBD2 covers 7 bases. Germline loops: CDR1 KGHDR, CDR2 SFDVKD. The CDR3 contains 12 residues. V shed 5 bases and J 6 bases; nucleotides not matched to a gene: 1.

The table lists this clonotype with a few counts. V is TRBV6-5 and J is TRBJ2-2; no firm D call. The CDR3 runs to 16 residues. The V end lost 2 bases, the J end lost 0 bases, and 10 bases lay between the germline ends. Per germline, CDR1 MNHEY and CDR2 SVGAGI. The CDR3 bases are TGTGCCAGCAGTTACGATGGGATACCGAACACCGGGGAGCTGTTTTTT. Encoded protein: CASSYDGIPNTGELFF.

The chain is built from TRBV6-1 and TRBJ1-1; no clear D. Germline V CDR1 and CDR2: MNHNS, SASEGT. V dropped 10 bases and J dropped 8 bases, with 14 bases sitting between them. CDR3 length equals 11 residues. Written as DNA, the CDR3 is TGTGCCAACACCCACCGAAAGGAAGCTTTCTTT. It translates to CANTHRKEAFF.

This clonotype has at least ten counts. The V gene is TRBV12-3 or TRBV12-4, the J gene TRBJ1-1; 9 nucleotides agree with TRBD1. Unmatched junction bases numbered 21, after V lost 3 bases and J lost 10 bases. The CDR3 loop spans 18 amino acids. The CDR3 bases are TGTGCCAGCAGTTTTGGGACAGGGTTGATCTCTCGGGACGTGTTAGCTTTCTTT. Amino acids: CASSFGTGLISRDVLAFF.

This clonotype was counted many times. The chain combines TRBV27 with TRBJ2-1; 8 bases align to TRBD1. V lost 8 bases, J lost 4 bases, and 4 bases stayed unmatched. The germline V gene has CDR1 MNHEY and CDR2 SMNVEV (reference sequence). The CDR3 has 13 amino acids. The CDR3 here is CASGDRGYNEQFF. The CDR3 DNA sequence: TGTGCCAGCGGAGACAGGGGATACAATGAGCAGTTCTTC.

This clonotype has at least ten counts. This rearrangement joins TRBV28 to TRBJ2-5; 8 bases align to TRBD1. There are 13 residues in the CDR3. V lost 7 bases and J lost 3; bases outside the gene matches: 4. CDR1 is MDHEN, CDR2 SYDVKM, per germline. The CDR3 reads CASIQGQEETQYF. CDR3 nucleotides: TGTGCCAGCATCCAGGGACAGGAAGAGACCCAGTACTTC. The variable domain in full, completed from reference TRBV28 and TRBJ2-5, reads DVKVTQSSRYLVKRTGEKVFLECVQDMDHENMFWYRQDPGLGLRLIYFSYDVKMKEKGDIPEGYSVSREKKERFSLILESASTNQTSMYLCASIQGQEETQYFGPGTRLLVL.

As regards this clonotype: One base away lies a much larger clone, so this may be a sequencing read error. The CDR3 DNA reads as TGTGCCAGCAGCCGAAATGGGGGCAATGTGCAGTTCTTC. This codes for CASSRNGGNVQFF. The V gene is TRBV3-1, the J gene TRBJ2-1; D possibly corresponds to TRBD1 (6 bases). CDR1 is LGHDT and CDR2 is YNNKEL in the germline V gene (reference sequence). CDR3 length equals 13 residues.

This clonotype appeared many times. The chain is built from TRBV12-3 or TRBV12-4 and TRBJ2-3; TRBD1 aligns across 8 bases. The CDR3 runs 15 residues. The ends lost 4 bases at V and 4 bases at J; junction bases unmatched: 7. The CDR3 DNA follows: TGTGCCAGCAGTTCCAGGGGGCACCGTGCAGATACGCAGTATTTT. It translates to CASSSRGHRADTQYF.

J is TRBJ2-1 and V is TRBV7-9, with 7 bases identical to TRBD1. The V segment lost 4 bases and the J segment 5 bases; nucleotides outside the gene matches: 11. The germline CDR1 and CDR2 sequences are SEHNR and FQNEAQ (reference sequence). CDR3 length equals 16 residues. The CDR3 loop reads CASSSHRGHPNNEQFF. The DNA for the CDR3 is TGTGCCAGCAGCTCCCACAGGGGACACCCCAACAATGAGCAGTTCTTC.

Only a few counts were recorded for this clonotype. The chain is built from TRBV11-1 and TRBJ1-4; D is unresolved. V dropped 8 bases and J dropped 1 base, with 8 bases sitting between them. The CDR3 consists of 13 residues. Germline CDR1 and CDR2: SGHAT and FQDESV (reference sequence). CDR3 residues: CASSAVTNEKLFF. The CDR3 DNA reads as TGTGCCAGCTCGGCGGTAACTAATGAAAAACTGTTTTTT.

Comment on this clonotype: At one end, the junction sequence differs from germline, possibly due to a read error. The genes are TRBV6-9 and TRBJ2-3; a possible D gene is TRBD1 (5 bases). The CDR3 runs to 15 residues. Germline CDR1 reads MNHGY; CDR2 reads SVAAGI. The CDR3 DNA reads TGCGCCAGCAGTGTAGTCCCACAGGGCACAGATACGCAGTATTTT. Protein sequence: CASSVVPQGTDTQYF.

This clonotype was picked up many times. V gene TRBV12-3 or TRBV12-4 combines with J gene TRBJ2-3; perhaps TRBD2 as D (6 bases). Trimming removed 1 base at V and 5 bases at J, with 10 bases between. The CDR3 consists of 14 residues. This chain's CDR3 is CASSLGLVGDTQYF. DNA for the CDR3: TGTGCCAGCAGTTTAGGACTAGTAGGAGATACGCAGTATTTT.

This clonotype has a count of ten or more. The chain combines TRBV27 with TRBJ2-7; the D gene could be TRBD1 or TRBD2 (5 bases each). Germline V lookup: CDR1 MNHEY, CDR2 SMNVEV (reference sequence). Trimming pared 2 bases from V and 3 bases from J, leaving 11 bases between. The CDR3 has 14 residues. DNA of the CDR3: TGTGCCAGCAGTTTACCGGGGCCAGACTACGAGCAGTACTTC. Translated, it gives CASSLPGPDYEQYF.

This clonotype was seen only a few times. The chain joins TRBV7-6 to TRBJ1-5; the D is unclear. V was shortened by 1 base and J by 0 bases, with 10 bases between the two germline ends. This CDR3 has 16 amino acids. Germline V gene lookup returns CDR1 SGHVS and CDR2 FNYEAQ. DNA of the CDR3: TGTGCCAGCAGCTTAGGTACAGACTATAGCAATCAGCCCCAGCATTTT. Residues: CASSLGTDYSNQPQHF.

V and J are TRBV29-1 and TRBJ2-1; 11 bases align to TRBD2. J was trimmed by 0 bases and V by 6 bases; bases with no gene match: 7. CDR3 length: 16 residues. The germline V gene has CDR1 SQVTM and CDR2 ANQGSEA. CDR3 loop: CSVVTSGGTSYNEQFF. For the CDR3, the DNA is TGCAGCGTAGTCACTAGCGGGGGAACCTCCTACAATGAGCAGTTCTTC.

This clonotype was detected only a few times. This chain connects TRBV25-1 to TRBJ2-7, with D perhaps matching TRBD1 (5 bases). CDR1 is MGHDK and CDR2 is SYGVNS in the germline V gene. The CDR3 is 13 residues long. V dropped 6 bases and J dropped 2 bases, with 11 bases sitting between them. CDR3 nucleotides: TGTGCCAGCAGGCCCACAGGAGCCTACGAGCAGTACTTC. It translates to CASRPTGAYEQYF.